This T cell receptor (beta chain) was found in a study of blood T cell repertoires in COVID-19. The wider study: Samples of COVID-19 (acute and convalescent) were obtained from the United States, Italy and Spain. Sources were T cells, B-cell-depleted T cells, or PBMCs; the material itself was cDNA or gDNA.

The CDR3 runs 14 residues. Germline V gene data show CDR1 as SGHRS and CDR2 as YFSETQ. The V gene lost 0 bases and the J gene lost 5 bases, with 9 bases spanning the gap. Original analysis: Researchers report that nucleated cell counts were estimated from reference gene primer amplification. Sequencing was performed with immunoSEQ multiplex PCR; in TCRdb, only in-frame clones are kept and a portion is missing. The V and J calls and clone size come from that table; D and trimming were worked out from the DNA. The sample yields tens of thousands of clones, around four fifths seen once. This sequence originates from a woman of 80 years or more with acute or convalescent COVID-19. The sequencing input was peripheral blood. The V gene is TRBV5-1, the J gene TRBJ2-1, with a tentative D call TRBD2 (5 bases). The CDR3 DNA reads as TGCGCCAGCAGCTTGGAGACTATAGACAATGAGCAGTTCTTC. Amino acid sequence: CASSLETIDNEQFF.